This TCR beta chain was sequenced in a study of cytomegalovirus exposure and HLA in healthy donors. Notes on this clone: As yet, its antigen is unknown.

Regarding the study as a whole: Later analysis suggested links between common viral pathogens and several top significant clusters. In a later analysis, an Asian-associated ancestry cluster reportedly showed fewer N-insertions than the approximately 700-donor mean.

Primers for the PCR totalled 60 Vbeta and 13 Jbeta. Only in-frame clones appear in the TCRdb table, and some are missing; sequencing was by immunoSEQ multiplex PCR. The repertoire holds 150,000 to 200,000 clones, about 80% seen once, with 2% to 2.5% in the top ten. The specimen was PBMCs. The receptor comes from a woman aged 25 to 39 in good health and CMV-seropositive.

CDR3 region: CASSQGTGYGYTF. The CDR3 DNA reads as TGCGCCAGCAGCCAAGGGACAGGCTATGGCTACACCTTC. This chain links TRBV4-1 with TRBJ1-2, with 7 bases fitting TRBD1. Germline CDR1 and CDR2: MGHRA and YSYEKL. This CDR3 comprises 13 residues. The J segment lost 4 bases and the V segment lost 1 base, leaving 0 bases of the junction unmatched.